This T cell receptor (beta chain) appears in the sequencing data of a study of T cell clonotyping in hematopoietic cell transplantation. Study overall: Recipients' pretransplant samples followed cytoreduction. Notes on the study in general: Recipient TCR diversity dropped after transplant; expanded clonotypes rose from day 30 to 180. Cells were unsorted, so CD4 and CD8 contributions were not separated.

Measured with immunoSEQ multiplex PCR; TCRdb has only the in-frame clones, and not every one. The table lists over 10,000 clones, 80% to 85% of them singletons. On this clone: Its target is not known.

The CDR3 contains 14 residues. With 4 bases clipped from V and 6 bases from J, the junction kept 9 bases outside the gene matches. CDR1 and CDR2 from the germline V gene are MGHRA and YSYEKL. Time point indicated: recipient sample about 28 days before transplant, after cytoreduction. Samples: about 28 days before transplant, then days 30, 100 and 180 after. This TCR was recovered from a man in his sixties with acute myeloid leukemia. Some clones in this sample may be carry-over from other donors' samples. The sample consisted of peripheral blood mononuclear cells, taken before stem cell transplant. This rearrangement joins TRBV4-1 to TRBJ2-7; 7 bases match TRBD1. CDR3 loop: CASSPWTGTGEQYF. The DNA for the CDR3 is TGCGCCAGCAGCCCCTGGACAGGAACGGGCGAGCAGTACTTC.